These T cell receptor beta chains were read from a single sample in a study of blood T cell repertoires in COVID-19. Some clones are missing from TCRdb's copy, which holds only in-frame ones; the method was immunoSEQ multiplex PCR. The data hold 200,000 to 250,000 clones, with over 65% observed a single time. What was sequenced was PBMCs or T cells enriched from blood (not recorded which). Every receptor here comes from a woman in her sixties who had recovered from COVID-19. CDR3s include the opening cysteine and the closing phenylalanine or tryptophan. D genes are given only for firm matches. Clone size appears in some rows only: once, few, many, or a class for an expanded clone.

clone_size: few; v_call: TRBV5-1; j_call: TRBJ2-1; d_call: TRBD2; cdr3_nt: TGCGCCAGCAGCTTGGCCAGACTAGCGGTTGAAGATGAGCAGTTCTTC; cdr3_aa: CASSLARLAVEDEQFF
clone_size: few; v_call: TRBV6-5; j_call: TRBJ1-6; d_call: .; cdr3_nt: TGTGCCAGCAGTAGACAGAATTCACCCCTCCACTTT; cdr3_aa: CASSRQNSPLHF
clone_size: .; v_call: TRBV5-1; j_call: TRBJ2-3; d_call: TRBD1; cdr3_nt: TGCGCCAGCAGGATAAGAACCACAGGGGGCGTAGATACGCAGTATTTT; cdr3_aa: CASRIRTTGGVDTQYF
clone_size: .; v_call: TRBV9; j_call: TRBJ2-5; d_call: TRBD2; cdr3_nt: TGTGCCAGCAGGGTGATTCGCGGGGGGGCCTCCCTAGAGACCCAGTACTTC; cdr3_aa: CASRVIRGGASLETQYF
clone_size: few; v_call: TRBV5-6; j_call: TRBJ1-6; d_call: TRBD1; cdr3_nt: TGTGCCAGCAGCCGCAAGACCGGGACAGCCTATTCACCCCTCCACTTT; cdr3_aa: CASSRKTGTAYSPLHF
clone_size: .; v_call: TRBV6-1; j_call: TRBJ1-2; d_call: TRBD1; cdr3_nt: TGTGCCAGCAGTGAAGGGACAGGGGGCTATTATGGCTACACCTTC; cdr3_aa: CASSEGTGGYYGYTF
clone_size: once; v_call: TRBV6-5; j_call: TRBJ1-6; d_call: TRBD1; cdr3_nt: TGTGCCAGCAGGAGGACAGGGTTTGATGATTCACCCCTCCACTTT; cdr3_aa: CASRRTGFDDSPLHF
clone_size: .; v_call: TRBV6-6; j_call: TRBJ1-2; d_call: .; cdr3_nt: TGTGCCAGCAGTTTCGAGGGCCGGGACACCTTC; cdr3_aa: CASSFEGRDTF
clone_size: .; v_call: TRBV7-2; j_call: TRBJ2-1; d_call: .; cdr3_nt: TGTGCCAGCAGCGGAGGCCCGGGTTTAGGCTCCTACAATGAGCAGTTCTTC; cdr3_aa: CASSGGPGLGSYNEQFF
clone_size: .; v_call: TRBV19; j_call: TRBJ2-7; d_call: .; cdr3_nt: TGTGCCAGTAGTATTCGGCGGAGTCCCTACGAGCAGTACTTC; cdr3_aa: CASSIRRSPYEQYF
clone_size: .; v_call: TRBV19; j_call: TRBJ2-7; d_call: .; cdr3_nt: TGTGCCAGTAGTATAGATCAGGGCAGGTCCTACGAGCAGTACTTC; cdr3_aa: CASSIDQGRSYEQYF
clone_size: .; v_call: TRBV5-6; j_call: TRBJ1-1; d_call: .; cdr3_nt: TGTGCCAGCAGCCACGACCGGGGGACGGGGACTGAAGCTTTCTTT; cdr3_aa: CASSHDRGTGTEAFF
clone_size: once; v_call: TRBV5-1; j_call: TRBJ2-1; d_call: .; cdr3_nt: TGCGCCAGCAGCTTGAAACAGAGCTCCTACAATGAGCAGTTCTTC; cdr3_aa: CASSLKQSSYNEQFF
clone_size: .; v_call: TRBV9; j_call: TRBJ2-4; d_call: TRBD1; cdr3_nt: TGTGCCAGCAGCCCCCGGACAGGGACCCTAAACATTCAGTACTTC; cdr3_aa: CASSPRTGTLNIQYF
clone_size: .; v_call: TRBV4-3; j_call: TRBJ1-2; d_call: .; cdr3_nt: TGCGCCAGCAGCCACCGGGGGGCAGGGGACTATGGCTACACCTTC; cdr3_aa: CASSHRGAGDYGYTF